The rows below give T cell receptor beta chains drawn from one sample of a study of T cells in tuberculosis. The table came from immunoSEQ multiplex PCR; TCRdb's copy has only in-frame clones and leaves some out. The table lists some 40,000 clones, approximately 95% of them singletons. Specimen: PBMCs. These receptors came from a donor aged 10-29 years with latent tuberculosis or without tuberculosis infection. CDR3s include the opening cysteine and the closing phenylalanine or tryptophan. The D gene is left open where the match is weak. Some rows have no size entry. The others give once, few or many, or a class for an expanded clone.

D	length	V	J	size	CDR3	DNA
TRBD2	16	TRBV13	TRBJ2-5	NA	CASSSGTSGGQETQYF	TGTGCCAGCAGCTCCGGGACTAGCGGGGGGCAAGAGACCCAGTACTTC
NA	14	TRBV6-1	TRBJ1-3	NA	CATEQLASGNTIYF	TGTGCCACCGAACAGCTGGCCTCTGGAAACACCATATATTTT
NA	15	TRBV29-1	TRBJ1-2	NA	CSVPTSTLPDYGYTF	TGCAGCGTTCCGACATCCACCTTACCTGACTATGGCTACACCTTC
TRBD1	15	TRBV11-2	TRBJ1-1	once	CASSFTTGVNTEAFF	TGTGCCAGCAGTTTTACGACAGGGGTGAACACTGAAGCTTTCTTT
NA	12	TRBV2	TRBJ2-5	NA	CASRADQETQYF	TGTGCCAGCAGGGCGGATCAAGAGACCCAGTACTTC
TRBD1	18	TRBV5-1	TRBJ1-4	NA	CASSLIPGQGTTNEKLFF	TGCGCCAGCAGCCTAATACCGGGACAGGGAACAACTAATGAAAAACTGTTTTTT
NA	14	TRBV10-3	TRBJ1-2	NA	CAISEIRADYGYTF	TGTGCCATCAGTGAGATCAGGGCTGACTATGGCTACACCTTC
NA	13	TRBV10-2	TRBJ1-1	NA	CASSTGALSEAFF	TGTGCCAGCAGTACAGGAGCACTTTCTGAAGCTTTCTTT
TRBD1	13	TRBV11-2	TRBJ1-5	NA	CASSSDRGQPQHF	TGTGCCAGCAGCTCAGACAGGGGCCAGCCCCAGCATTTT
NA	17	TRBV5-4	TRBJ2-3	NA	CASSAPTGLGGTDTQYF	TGTGCCAGCAGCGCTCCCACAGGGTTGGGTGGCACAGATACGCAGTATTTT
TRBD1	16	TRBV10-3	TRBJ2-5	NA	CAISESGQVGPGTQYF	TGTGCCATCAGTGAGTCAGGACAGGTGGGACCAGGGACCCAGTACTTC
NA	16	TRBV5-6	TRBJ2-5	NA	CASSLAGRGQQETQYF	TGTGCCAGCAGCTTGGCCGGTAGGGGTCAGCAAGAGACCCAGTACTTC
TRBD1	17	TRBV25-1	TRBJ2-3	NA	CASSEGTGRNATDTQYF	TGTGCCAGCAGTGAGGGGACAGGGAGAAACGCCACAGATACGCAGTATTTT
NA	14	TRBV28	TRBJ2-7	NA	CASSFEVYPYEQYF	TGTGCCAGCAGTTTTGAGGTTTATCCCTACGAGCAGTACTTC
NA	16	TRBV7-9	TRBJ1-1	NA	CASSLSWTHGDTEAFF	TGTGCCAGCAGCTTATCTTGGACACACGGAGACACTGAAGCTTTCTTT
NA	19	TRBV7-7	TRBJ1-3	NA	CASSLLWFGSEHSGNTIYF	TGTGCCAGCAGCTTATTATGGTTTGGCAGCGAGCACTCTGGAAACACCATATATTTT
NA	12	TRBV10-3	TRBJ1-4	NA	CAISSTGEKLFF	TGTGCCATCAGTTCGACTGGGGAAAAACTGTTTTTT
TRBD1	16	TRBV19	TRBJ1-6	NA	CASSMGGRGVYSPLHF	TGTGCCAGTAGTATGGGCGGCAGGGGGGTCTATTCACCCCTCCACTTT
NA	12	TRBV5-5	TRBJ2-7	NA	CASSFSSYEQYF	TGTGCCAGCAGCTTTAGCTCCTACGAGCAGTACTTC
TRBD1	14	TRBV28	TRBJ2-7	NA	CASSHGTEHYEQYF	TGTGCCAGCAGTCACGGGACAGAACACTACGAGCAGTACTTC
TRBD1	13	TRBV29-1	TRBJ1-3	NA	CSVNQGAGNTIYF	TGCAGCGTCAACCAGGGGGCTGGAAACACCATATATTTT